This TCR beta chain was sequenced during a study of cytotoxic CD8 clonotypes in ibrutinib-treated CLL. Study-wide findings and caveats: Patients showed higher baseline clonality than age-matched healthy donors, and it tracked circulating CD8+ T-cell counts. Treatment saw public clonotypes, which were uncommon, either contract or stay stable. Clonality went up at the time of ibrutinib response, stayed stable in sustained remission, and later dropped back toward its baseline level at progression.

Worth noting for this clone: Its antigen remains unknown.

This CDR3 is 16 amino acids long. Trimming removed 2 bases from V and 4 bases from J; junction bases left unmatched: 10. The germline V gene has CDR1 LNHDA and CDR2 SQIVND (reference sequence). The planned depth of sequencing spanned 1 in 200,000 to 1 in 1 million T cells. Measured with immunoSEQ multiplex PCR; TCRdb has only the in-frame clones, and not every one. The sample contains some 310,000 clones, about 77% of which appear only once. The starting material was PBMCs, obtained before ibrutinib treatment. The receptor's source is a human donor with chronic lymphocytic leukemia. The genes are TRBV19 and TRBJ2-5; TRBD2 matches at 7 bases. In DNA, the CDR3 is TGTGCCAGTAGTATATCGGGAGGACACCTTCGAGAGACCCAGTACTTC. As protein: CASSISGGHLRETQYF.